This T cell receptor (beta chain) was sequenced during a study of post-analysis software for immune sequencing data. Turning to the study itself: Included among the disease courses, which were recorded for the cohort, were relapsing-remitting, secondary progressive and progressive-relapsing multiple sclerosis. Study conclusions and caveats: Normalized Chao1 diversity was significantly lower in multiple sclerosis patients than in controls. Higher frequency in patients than in controls was seen for roughly five TRBV segments, with TRBV5-6, TRBV5-1 and TRBV20-1 among them. Strong co-clustering by F measure was seen for same-batch samples.

Germline V gene sequence: CDR1 LGHDT, CDR2 YNNKEL (reference sequence). V lost 6 bases and J lost 0, with 20 bases in between. The CDR3 totals 17 residues. In this sample, this clonotype turned up a few times. No antigen is known for it. Built from TCR beta cDNA, the libraries had unique molecular identifiers in them. TCRdb used MiXCR to reprocess the PCR reads, holding one entry per CDR3 protein. The sample comprises approximately 630,000 distinct CDR3 sequences, 59% of which are singletons, and 11% rests with the top ten. The TCR originated in a girl aged 2 to 10 with multiple sclerosis. Sequenced sample: blood. The chain joins TRBV3-1 to TRBJ2-5; D might be TRBD1 or TRBD2, each matching 7 bases. CDR3 coding DNA: TGTGCCAGCAGATGGGAGGGGACAGCCCTATACCAAGAGACCCAGTACTTC. This translates into CASRWEGTALYQETQYF.